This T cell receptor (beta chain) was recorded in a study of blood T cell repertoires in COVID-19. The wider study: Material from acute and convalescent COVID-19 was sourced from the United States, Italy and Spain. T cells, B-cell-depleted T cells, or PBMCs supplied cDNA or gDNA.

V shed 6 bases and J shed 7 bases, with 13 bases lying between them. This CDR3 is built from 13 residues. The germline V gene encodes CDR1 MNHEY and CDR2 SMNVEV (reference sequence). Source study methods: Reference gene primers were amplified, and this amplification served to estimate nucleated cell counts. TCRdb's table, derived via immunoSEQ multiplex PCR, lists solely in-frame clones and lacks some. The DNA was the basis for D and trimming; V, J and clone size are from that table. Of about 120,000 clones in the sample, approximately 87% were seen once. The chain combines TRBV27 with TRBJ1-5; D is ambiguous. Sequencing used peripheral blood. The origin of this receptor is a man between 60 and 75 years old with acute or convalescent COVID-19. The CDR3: CASRRADGQPQHF. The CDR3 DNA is TGTGCCAGCAGGAGGGCGGACGGCCAGCCCCAGCATTTT.